Reported below is one T cell receptor beta chain. Its antigen remains unidentified. Assay used: immunoSEQ multiplex PCR; TCRdb lists only in-frame clones, some missing. The data hold 43,000 or so clones, with about 94% observed a single time. Germline CDR1 and CDR2: SGHAT and FQNNGV. The CDR3 has 14 amino acids. J was trimmed by 5 bases and V by 5 bases; bases with no gene match: 8. This record comes from a study of cytomegalovirus exposure and HLA in healthy donors. Study-level points and caveats: First-cohort TCR clusters were later found to tend to co-occur in the 130 or so validation repertoires. Reportedly, cytomegalovirus status was diagnosed with high sensitivity and specificity. Despite most TCR sequences being rare, some public TCRs occurred in many donors. Researchers counted 180 or so TCR beta chains as cytomegalovirus-associated.

Sequenced sample: PBMCs. The clonotype was recovered from a man younger than 30 in good health and CMV-seronegative. V is TRBV11-2 and J is TRBJ1-1; 7 nucleotides align to TRBD1. The CDR3 here is CASSRGQVPTEAFF. DNA for the CDR3: TGTGCCAGCAGCCGCGGACAGGTTCCAACTGAAGCTTTCTTT.